This T cell receptor beta chain originates from a study of lymphopenia after photon versus proton radiotherapy. Study findings and constraints: Survival link was tested only in deceased patients; proton benefit remains a possibility. Post-nadir diversity loss with photons came from oligoclonal expansion, particularly CD8+ Temra cells. Post-nadir TCR diversity decline inversely tracked overall survival among those who died. Under photons, naive T cells and diversity fell while effector/memory populations rose.

For this clone: Its matching antigen is unknown.

The method was immunoSEQ multiplex PCR; TCRdb's version includes in-frame clones alone and lacks a portion of them. The repertoire holds some 33,000 clones, around 90% seen once, with about 6.6% in the top ten. The TCR originated in a woman aged 45-59 years with pancreatic cancer. Sequencing used peripheral blood, obtained from a patient treated with photon-based radiotherapy.

The CDR3 DNA reads TGCGCCAGCAGCCAAGATCGTAGTGGGAACTATGGCTACACCTTC. Protein: CASSQDRSGNYGYTF. The V call is TRBV4-3, the J call TRBJ1-2, with D hard to call. Per the germline V gene, CDR1 is LGHNA and CDR2 is YSLEER. V was cut by 0 bases and J by 2 bases, with 10 bases left in between. The CDR3 extends over 15 amino acids.